This T cell receptor beta chain was obtained from a study of early T cells in non-severe SARS-CoV-2 infection. Study as a whole: From unsorted whole blood, bulk RNA was sequenced, and the chains remained unpaired.

This clonotype was found a few times. Trimming shortened V by 2 bases and J by 5 bases, and 7 bases separated the two germline ends. Germline CDR1 MNHNS, CDR2 SASEGT. The CDR3 loop spans 13 amino acids. TCRdb passed the 5' RACE reads through MiXCR, listing each CDR3 protein once. The table shows 45,000 to 60,000 distinct CDR3 sequences, with 9.3% occurring only once. This receptor was obtained from an adult who was a healthcare worker with PCR-confirmed SARS-CoV-2 infection or an uninfected control (not recorded which). Material for sequencing was whole blood. The chain has TRBV6-1 and TRBJ2-1; D may be TRBD1 (6 bases). Written as DNA, the CDR3 is TGTGCCAGCAGTGAACAGGGGCACAATGAGCAGTTCTTC. Its protein is CASSEQGHNEQFF.